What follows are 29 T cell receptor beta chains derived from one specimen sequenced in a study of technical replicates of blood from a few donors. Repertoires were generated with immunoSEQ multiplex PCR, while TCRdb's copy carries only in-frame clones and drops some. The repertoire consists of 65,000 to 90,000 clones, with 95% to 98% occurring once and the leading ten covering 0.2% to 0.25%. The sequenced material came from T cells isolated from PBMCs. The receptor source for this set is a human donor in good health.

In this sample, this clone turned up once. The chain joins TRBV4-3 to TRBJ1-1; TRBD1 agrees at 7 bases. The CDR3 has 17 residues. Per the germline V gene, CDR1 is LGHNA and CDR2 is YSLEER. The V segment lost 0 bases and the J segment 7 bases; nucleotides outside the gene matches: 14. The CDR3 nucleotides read TGCGCCAGCAGCCAAGATTTCCTCGGACAGGAAATTTATGAAGCTTTCTTT. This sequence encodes CASSQDFLGQEIYEAFF.

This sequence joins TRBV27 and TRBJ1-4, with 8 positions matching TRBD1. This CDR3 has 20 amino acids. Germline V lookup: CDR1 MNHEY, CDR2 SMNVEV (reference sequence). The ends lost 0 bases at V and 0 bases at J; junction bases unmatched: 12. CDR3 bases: TGTGCCAGCAGTTTATCGTGGCAGGGGGCGCAAAGAGCAACTAATGAAAAACTGTTTTTT. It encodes CASSLSWQGAQRATNEKLFF.

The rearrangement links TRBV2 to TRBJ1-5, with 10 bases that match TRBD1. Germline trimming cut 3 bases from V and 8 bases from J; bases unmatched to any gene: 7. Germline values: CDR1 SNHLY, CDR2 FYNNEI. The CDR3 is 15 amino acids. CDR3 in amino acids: CASSDRGQGWEPQHF. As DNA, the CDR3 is TGTGCCAGCAGTGATAGGGGACAGGGGTGGGAGCCCCAGCATTTT.

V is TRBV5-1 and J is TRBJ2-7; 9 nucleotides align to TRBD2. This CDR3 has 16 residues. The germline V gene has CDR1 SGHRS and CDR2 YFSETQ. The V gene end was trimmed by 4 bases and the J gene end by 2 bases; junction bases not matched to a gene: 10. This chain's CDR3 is CASSVETGTSPYEQYF. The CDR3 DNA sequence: TGCGCCAGCAGCGTGGAGACCGGGACTAGCCCCTACGAGCAGTACTTC.

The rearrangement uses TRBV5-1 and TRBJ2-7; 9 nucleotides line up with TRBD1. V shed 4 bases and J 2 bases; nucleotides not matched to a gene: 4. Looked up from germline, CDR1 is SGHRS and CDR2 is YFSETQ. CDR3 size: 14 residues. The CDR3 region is CASSTGTGPYEQYF. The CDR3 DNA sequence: TGCGCCAGCAGCACCGGGACAGGGCCCTACGAGCAGTACTTC.

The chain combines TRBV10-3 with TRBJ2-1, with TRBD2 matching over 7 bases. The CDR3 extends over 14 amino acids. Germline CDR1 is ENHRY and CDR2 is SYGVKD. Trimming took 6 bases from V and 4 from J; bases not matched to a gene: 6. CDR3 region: CAIRRLAAYNEQFF. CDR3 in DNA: TGTGCCATCAGGAGACTAGCAGCTTACAATGAGCAGTTCTTC.

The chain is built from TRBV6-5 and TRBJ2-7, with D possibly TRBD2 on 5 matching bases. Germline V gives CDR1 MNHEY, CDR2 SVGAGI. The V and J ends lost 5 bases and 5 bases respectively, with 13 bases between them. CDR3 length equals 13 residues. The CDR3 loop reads CASSQTRGNEQYF. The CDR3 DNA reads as TGTGCCAGCAGTCAAACCCGGGGAAACGAGCAGTACTTC.

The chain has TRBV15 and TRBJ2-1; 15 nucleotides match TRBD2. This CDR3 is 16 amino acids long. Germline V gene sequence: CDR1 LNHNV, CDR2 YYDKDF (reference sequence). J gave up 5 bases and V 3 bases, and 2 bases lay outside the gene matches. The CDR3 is CATSRGLAGGDNEQFF. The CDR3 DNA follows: TGTGCCACCAGCAGGGGACTAGCGGGAGGAGACAATGAGCAGTTCTTC. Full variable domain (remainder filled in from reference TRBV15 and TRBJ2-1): DAMVIQNPRYQVTQFGKPVTLSCSQTLNHNVMYWYQQKSSQAPKLLFHYYDKDFNNEADTPDNFQSRRPNTSFCFLDIRSPGLGDTAMYLCATSRGLAGGDNEQFFGPGTRLTVL.

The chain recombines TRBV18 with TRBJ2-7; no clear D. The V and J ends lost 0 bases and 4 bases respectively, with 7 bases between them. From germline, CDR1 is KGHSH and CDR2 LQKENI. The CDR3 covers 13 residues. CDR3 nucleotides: TGTGCCAGCTCACCACCGACCAGGTACGAGCAGTACTTC. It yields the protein CASSPPTRYEQYF.

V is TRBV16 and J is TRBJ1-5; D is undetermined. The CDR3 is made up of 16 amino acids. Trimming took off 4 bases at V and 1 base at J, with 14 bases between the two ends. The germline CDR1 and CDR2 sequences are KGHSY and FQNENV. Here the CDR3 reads CASSLTGIGSNQPQHF. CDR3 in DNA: TGTGCCAGCAGCCTCACCGGGATTGGGAGCAATCAGCCCCAGCATTTT.

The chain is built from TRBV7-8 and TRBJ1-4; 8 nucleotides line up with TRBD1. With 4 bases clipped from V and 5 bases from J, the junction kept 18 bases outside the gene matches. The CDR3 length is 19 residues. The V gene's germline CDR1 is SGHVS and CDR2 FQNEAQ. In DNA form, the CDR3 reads TGTGCCAGCAGCTCAGCCCCCTTGGGGCGGGACAGGTTGAATGAAAAACTGTTTTTT. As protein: CASSSAPLGRDRLNEKLFF.

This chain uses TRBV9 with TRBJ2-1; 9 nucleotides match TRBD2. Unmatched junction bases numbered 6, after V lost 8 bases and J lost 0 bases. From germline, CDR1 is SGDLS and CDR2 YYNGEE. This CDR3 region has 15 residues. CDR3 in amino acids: CASTRLAASYNEQFF. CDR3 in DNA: TGTGCCAGTACAAGACTAGCGGCCTCCTACAATGAGCAGTTCTTC.

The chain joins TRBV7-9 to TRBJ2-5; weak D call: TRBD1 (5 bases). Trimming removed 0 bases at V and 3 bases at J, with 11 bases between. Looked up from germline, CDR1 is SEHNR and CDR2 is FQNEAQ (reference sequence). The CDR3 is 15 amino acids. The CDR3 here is CASSLAVGREETQYF. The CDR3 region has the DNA TGTGCCAGCAGCTTAGCGGTGGGCAGGGAAGAGACCCAGTACTTC.

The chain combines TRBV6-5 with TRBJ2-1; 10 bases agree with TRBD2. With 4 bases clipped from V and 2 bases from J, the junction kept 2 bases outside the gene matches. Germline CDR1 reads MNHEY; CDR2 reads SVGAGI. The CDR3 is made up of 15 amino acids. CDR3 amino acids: CASSLAGGPYNEQFF. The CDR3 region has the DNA TGTGCCAGCAGTTTAGCGGGAGGCCCCTACAATGAGCAGTTCTTC.

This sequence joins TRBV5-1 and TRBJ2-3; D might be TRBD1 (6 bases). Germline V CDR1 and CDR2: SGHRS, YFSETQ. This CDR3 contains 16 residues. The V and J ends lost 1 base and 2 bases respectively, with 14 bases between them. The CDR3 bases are TGCGCCAGCAGCTTGCGAGGTGGGGGCCCCACAGATACGCAGTATTTT. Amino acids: CASSLRGGGPTDTQYF.

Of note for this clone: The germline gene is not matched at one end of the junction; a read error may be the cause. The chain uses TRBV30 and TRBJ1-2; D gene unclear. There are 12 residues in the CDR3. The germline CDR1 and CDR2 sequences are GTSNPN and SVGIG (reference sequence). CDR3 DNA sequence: TGTGCTTGGAGTCTTACTATAGGTAGCTACACCTTC. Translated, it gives CAWSLTIGSYTF.

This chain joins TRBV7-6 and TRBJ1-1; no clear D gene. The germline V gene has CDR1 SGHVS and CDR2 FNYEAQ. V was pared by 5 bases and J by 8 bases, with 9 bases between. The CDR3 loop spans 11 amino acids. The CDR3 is CASSASGEAFF. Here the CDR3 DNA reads TGTGCCAGCAGCGCCAGCGGGGAAGCTTTCTTT.

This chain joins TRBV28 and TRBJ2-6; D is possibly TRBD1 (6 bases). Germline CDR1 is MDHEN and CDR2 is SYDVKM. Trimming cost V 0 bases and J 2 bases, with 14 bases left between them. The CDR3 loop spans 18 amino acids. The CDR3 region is CASSLWGASFPGANVLTF. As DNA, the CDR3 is TGTGCCAGCAGTTTATGGGGGGCTAGTTTCCCTGGGGCCAACGTCCTGACTTTC.

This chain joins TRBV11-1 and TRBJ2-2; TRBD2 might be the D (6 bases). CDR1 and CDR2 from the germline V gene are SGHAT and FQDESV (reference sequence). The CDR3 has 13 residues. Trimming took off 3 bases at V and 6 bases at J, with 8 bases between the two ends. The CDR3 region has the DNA TGTGCCAGCAGCTTTACTAGCCCCGGGGAGCTGTTTTTT. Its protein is CASSFTSPGELFF. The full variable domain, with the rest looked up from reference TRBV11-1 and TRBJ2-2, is EAEVAQSPRYKITEKSQAVAFWCDPISGHATLYWYRQILGQGPELLVQFQDESVVDDSQLPKDRFSAERLKGVDSTLKIQPAELGDSAMYLCASSFTSPGELFFGEGSRLTVL.

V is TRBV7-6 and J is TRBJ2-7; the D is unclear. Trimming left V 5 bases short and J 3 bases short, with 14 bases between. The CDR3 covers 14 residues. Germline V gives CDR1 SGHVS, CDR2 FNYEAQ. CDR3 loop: CASSPSAFSYEQYF. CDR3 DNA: TGTGCCAGCAGCCCCTCTGCCTTTAGCTACGAGCAGTACTTC.

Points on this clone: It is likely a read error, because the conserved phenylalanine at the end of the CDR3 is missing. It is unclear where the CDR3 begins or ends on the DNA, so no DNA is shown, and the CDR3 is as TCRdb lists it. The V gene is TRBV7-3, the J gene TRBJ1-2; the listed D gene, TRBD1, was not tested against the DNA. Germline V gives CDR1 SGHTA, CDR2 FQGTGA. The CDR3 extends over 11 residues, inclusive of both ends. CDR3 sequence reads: CASSNRDRVRV.

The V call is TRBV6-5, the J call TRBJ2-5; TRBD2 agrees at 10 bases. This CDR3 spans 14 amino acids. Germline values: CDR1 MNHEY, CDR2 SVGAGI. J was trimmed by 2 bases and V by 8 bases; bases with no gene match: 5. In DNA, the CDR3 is TGTGCCAGCGCCAGCGGGAGGGGGCAAGAGACCCAGTACTTC. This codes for CASASGRGQETQYF.

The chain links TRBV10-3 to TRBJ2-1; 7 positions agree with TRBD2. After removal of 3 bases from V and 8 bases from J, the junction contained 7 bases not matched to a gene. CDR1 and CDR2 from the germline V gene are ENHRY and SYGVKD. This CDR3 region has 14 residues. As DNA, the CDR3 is TGTGCCATCAGTGAACTAGCGAGCGCCCATGAGCAGTTCTTC. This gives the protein CAISELASAHEQFF.

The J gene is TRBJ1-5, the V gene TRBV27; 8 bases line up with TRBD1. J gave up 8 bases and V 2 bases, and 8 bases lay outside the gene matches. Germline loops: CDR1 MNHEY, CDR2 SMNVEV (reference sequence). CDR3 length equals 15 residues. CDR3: CASSLQQGGMEPQHF. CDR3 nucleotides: TGTGCCAGCAGTTTACAACAGGGGGGTATGGAGCCCCAGCATTTT.

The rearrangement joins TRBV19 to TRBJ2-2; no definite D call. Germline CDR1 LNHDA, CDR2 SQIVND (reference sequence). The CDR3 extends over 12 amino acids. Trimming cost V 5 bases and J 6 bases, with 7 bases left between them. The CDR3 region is CASSPFPGELFF. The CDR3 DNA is TGTGCCAGTAGTCCCTTTCCCGGGGAGCTGTTTTTT.

The CDR3 region is CASSQDPSSTDTQYF. The CDR3 nucleotides read TGCGCCAGCAGCCAAGATCCCAGTAGCACAGATACGCAGTATTTT. The gene calls are TRBV4-1 and TRBJ2-3; no clear D gene. V shed 0 bases and J shed 0 bases, with 7 bases lying between them. Germline CDR1 is MGHRA and CDR2 is YSYEKL. The CDR3 runs 15 residues.

CDR3 bases: TGTGCTAGTGGTTTCCCCCGTGGGAGCGCCTACGAGCAGTACTTC. Translated, it gives CASGFPRGSAYEQYF. The chain recombines TRBV12-5 with TRBJ2-7; maybe TRBD2 (5 bases). V was cut by 3 bases and J by 2 bases, with 14 bases left in between. The CDR3 is made up of 15 amino acids. Germline V gene sequence: CDR1 LGHNT, CDR2 FRNRAP. The full variable domain, completed using reference TRBV12-5 and TRBJ2-7, is DARVTQTPRHKVTEMGQEVTMRCQPILGHNTVFWYRQTMMQGLELLAYFRNRAPLDDSGMPKDRFSAEMPDATLATLKIQPSEPRDSAVYFCASGFPRGSAYEQYFGPGTRLTVT.

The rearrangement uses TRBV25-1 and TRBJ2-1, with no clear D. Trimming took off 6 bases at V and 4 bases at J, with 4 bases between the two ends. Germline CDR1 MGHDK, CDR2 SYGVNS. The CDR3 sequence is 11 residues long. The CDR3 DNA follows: TGTGCCAGCAGGGCTTACAATGAGCAGTTCTTC. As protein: CASRAYNEQFF.

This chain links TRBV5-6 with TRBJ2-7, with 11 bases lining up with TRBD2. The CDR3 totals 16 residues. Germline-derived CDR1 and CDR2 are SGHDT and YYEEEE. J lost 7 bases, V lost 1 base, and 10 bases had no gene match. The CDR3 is CASSLRLAGGPGEQYF. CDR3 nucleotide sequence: TGTGCCAGCAGCTTGCGCTTAGCGGGAGGGCCGGGGGAGCAGTACTTC.